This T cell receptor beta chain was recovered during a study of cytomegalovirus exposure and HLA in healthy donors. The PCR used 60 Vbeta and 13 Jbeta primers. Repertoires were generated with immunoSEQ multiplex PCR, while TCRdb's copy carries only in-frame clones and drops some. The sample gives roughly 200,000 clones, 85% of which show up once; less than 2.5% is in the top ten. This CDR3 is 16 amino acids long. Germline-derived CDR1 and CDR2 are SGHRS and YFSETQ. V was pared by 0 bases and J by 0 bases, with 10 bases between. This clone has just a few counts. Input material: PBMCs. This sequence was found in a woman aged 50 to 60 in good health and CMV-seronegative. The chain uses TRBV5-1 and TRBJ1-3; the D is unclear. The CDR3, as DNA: TGCGCCAGCAGCTTGGCCCCTGCGGGCTCTGGAAACACCATATATTTT. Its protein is CASSLAPAGSGNTIYF. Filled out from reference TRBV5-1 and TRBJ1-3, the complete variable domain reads KAGVTQTPRYLIKTRGQQVTLSCSPISGHRSVSWYQQTPGQGLQFLFEYFSETQRNKGNFPGRFSGRQFSNSRSEMNVSTLELGDSALYLCASSLAPAGSGNTIYFGEGSWLTVV.